One and the same sample provided the 32 T cell receptor beta chains below, sequenced in a study of cytomegalovirus exposure and HLA in healthy donors (dated by TCRdb to about 2017). Receptor amplification or capture employed the immunoSEQ multiplex PCR assay. For the multiplex PCR, a mixture combining 60 forward primers for TCR Vbeta segments and 13 reverse primers for TCR Jbeta segments was used. TCRdb holds this immuneACCESS table with in-frame rearrangements only. Some clones are missing; in checked studies, unresolved V genes explain under half, and the rest has no known cause. The sample table records 150,000 to 200,000 clones; over 70% of these occur just once. About 1.5% of the sample rests with the top ten. The sequenced sample consisted of PBMCs. These receptors were collected from a man aged 50 to 60 in good health and CMV-seropositive.

CDR3 bases: TGTGCCAGCAGCTTAATACAGGGCTACGAGCAGTACTTC. Its protein product is CASSLIQGYEQYF. The chain couples TRBV7-9 to TRBJ2-7; possible D gene TRBD1, 6 bases. The CDR3 runs to 13 residues. The germline V gene encodes CDR1 SEHNR and CDR2 FQNEAQ (reference sequence). V was cut by 2 bases and J by 3 bases, with 8 bases left in between.

The chain links TRBV6-4 to TRBJ1-2; D is possibly TRBD1 (5 bases). V dropped 7 bases and J dropped 5 bases, with 20 bases sitting between them. CDR1 is MRHNA, CDR2 SNTAGT, per germline. The CDR3 loop spans 15 amino acids. Here the CDR3 DNA reads TGTGCCAGCAATCCCTCCGTGGGGCTGGGGTATGGCTACACCTTC. Its protein product is CASNPSVGLGYGYTF.

This chain joins TRBV18 and TRBJ2-1, with D tentatively TRBD2 (5 bases). Deletions cut 3 bases from V and 7 bases from J, with 7 bases between. Germline V gives CDR1 KGHSH, CDR2 LQKENI. This CDR3 contains 12 residues. CDR3: CASSPTRNEQFF. In DNA, the CDR3 is TGTGCCAGCTCACCCACTAGAAATGAGCAGTTCTTC.

This chain's CDR3 is CAVGTDPRHTF. As DNA, the CDR3 is TGTGCCGTGGGGACAGACCCTCGGCACACCTTC. This chain connects TRBV28 to TRBJ1-2, with 7 positions matching TRBD1. Germline assignment: CDR1 MDHEN and CDR2 SYDVKM. This CDR3 contains 11 residues. Unmatched junction bases numbered 12, after V lost 11 bases and J lost 12 bases.

This chain connects TRBV15 to TRBJ2-1; possibly TRBD2 for D (6 bases). The CDR3 extends over 16 amino acids. Trimming removed 5 bases from V and 0 bases from J, with 14 bases in between. Germline lookup yields CDR1 LNHNV and CDR2 YYDKDF (reference sequence). CDR3 protein: CATSGEESSSYNEQFF. The CDR3 nucleotides are TGTGCCACCAGCGGGGAGGAGTCTAGCTCCTACAATGAGCAGTTCTTC.

The V gene is TRBV2, the J gene TRBJ2-7, with TRBD2 matching over 14 bases. The germline gives CDR1 SNHLY, CDR2 FYNNEI. V lost 2 bases and J lost 2; bases outside the gene matches: 5. CDR3 length: 17 amino acids. CDR3 DNA sequence: TGTGCCAGCAGTGAACCGGGACTAGCGGGGGTTGCCTACGAGCAGTACTTC. Translated, it gives CASSEPGLAGVAYEQYF.

This clone turned up a few times. The chain is built from TRBV19 and TRBJ2-2; 11 nucleotides line up with TRBD1. Germline V gene data show CDR1 as LNHDA and CDR2 as SQIVND (reference sequence). With V trimmed by 3 bases and J by 6 bases, 6 bases remained unmatched. The CDR3 is made up of 16 amino acids. The DNA for the CDR3 is TGTGCCAGTAGTATTGGATGGGACAGGGGGGCCGGGGAGCTGTTTTTT. It codes for CASSIGWDRGAGELFF.

This chain links TRBV9 with TRBJ1-2, with TRBD1 as a possible D gene (5 bases). V was shortened by 4 bases and J by 4 bases, with 8 bases between the two germline ends. The germline gives CDR1 SGDLS, CDR2 YYNGEE. The CDR3 covers 12 residues. In DNA form, the CDR3 reads TGTGCCAGCAGCCCTGACAGCTATGGCTACACCTTC. Its translation is CASSPDSYGYTF.

The chain is built from TRBV4-1 and TRBJ2-3; 8 nucleotides align to TRBD2. The germline V gene has CDR1 MGHRA and CDR2 YSYEKL. V gave up 4 bases and J gave up 1 base; unmatched junction bases: 7. The CDR3 is made up of 16 amino acids. This chain's CDR3 is CASSRGGLGGTDTQYF. Written as DNA, the CDR3 is TGCGCCAGCAGCCGAGGGGGACTAGGAGGCACAGATACGCAGTATTTT.

The chain recombines TRBV9 with TRBJ2-4, with TRBD2 matching 8 bases. Germline CDR1 is SGDLS and CDR2 is YYNGEE. V gave up 0 bases and J gave up 5 bases; unmatched junction bases: 10. The CDR3 has 17 amino acids. The CDR3 nucleotides are TGTGCCAGCAGCGTAGATGATGGGACTAGAGGGCAAAACATTCAGTACTTC. This translates into CASSVDDGTRGQNIQYF.

This clone has a single count. CDR3 nucleotide sequence: TGCAGTGCTCTCCTTCTCGTGGGCTACACCTTC. This encodes CSALLLVGYTF. This chain uses TRBV20-1 with TRBJ1-2; no clear D. The CDR3 has 11 residues. V was shortened by 5 bases and J by 8 bases, with 12 bases between the two germline ends. Per germline, CDR1 DFQATT and CDR2 SNEGSKA (reference sequence).

This chain uses TRBV4-1 with TRBJ2-1, with D maybe TRBD1 (8 bases). Trimming shortened V by 6 bases and J by 6 bases, and 18 bases separated the two germline ends. Germline CDR1 MGHRA, CDR2 YSYEKL. This CDR3 has 15 amino acids. As DNA, the CDR3 is TGCGCCAGCAGATATGACAGGGGAGGGTTCAATGAGCAGTTCTTC. Translating it yields CASRYDRGGFNEQFF.

The table lists this clone with a few counts. J is TRBJ2-4 and V is TRBV5-6, with D possibly matching TRBD1 (5 bases). This CDR3 region has 14 residues. Per the germline V gene, CDR1 is SGHDT and CDR2 is YYEEEE. V was shortened by 5 bases and J by 7 bases, with 16 bases between the two germline ends. CDR3 sequence (DNA): TGTGCCAGCAGACAACAGGCCCCCGGGAACATTCAGTACTTC. Translation: CASRQQAPGNIQYF.

The chain combines TRBV2 with TRBJ1-1; a weak D match, TRBD1 (5 bases). The CDR3 spans 15 residues. V dropped 3 bases and J dropped 0 bases, with 11 bases sitting between them. Per the germline V gene, CDR1 is SNHLY and CDR2 is FYNNEI. The CDR3 reads CASSDLGHLNTEAFF. CDR3 DNA sequence: TGTGCCAGCAGTGACCTTGGACATTTGAACACTGAAGCTTTCTTT.

The chain carries TRBV6-6 and TRBJ2-7; TRBD2 is a possible D gene (5 bases). The CDR3 is made up of 12 amino acids. V was cut by 4 bases and J by 6 bases, with 10 bases left in between. In germline, CDR1 is MNHNY, CDR2 SVGAGI (reference sequence). CDR3 sequence reads: CASSSRDSEQYF. CDR3 bases: TGTGCCAGCAGTTCGAGGGATTCCGAGCAGTACTTC.

This clone was counted a single time. The CDR3 region is CASSAGTGSSYNEQFF. CDR3 DNA: TGTGCCAGCAGCGCCGGGACAGGGAGCTCCTACAATGAGCAGTTCTTC. The V gene is TRBV7-9, the J gene TRBJ2-1; TRBD1 agrees at 9 bases. CDR1 SEHNR and CDR2 FQNEAQ come from the germline V gene (reference sequence). After removal of 5 bases from V and 0 bases from J, the junction contained 5 bases not matched to a gene. The CDR3 totals 16 residues. The whole variable domain, filled in from reference TRBV7-9 and TRBJ2-1, reads DTGVSQNPRHKITKRGQNVTFRCDPISEHNRLYWYRQTLGQGPEFLTYFQNEAQLEKSRLLSDRFSAERPKGSFSTLEIQRTEQGDSAMYLCASSAGTGSSYNEQFFGPGTRLTVL.

This chain links TRBV5-6 with TRBJ2-3, with 7 nucleotides matching TRBD2. The V gene end was trimmed by 5 bases and the J gene end by 1 base; junction bases not matched to a gene: 7. This CDR3 spans 15 amino acids. The V gene's germline CDR1 is SGHDT and CDR2 YYEEEE. The CDR3: CASRVWGGRTDTQYF. The CDR3 region has the DNA TGTGCCAGCAGGGTGTGGGGGGGTCGCACAGATACGCAGTATTTT.

The chain has TRBV9 and TRBJ2-5, with 8 bases fitting TRBD2. The CDR3 totals 15 residues. In germline, CDR1 is SGDLS, CDR2 YYNGEE. The trim removed 0 bases at V and 4 bases at J, leaving 5 bases unmatched. CDR3 nucleotides: TGTGCCAGCAGCGTAGATCCCGGGGGGGGAGAGACCCAGTACTTC. It specifies CASSVDPGGGETQYF.

This chain connects TRBV6-1 to TRBJ1-2, with 7 positions matching TRBD1. CDR3 length: 14 amino acids. Germline CDR1 and CDR2: MNHNS and SASEGT. V lost 2 bases, J lost 7 bases, and 7 bases stayed unmatched. The CDR3 DNA is TGTGCCAGCAGTGAACTCCAGGGGGACCTTGGCTACACCTTC. Protein sequence: CASSELQGDLGYTF.

This clone appeared a few times. The chain links TRBV14 to TRBJ2-1; 7 positions match TRBD2. This CDR3 is 16 amino acids long. Trimming cost V 1 base and J 1 base; bases outside gene matches: 4. Germline-derived CDR1 and CDR2 are SGHDN and FVKESK. CDR3 in amino acids: CASSQGTSRSYNEQFF. CDR3 bases: TGTGCCAGCAGCCAAGGGACTAGTAGGTCCTACAATGAGCAGTTCTTC.

The chain employs TRBV6-5 and TRBJ1-1; no reliable D call. The CDR3 length is 13 residues. Trimming stripped 4 bases from V and 7 bases from J, with 13 bases between. Germline CDR1 MNHEY, CDR2 SVGAGI. CDR3 bases: TGTGCCAGCAGTTTAGGAGGCAGATTTGAAGCTTTCTTT. It specifies CASSLGGRFEAFF.

This clone has a handful of counts. V usage is TRBV25-1 and J usage is TRBJ2-6, with D unresolved. Germline V gene lookup returns CDR1 MGHDK and CDR2 SYGVNS. This CDR3 has 14 amino acids. The V and J ends lost 4 bases and 2 bases respectively, with 6 bases between them. In DNA form, the CDR3 reads TGTGCCAGCAGTGCCTGGCCTGGGGCCAACGTCCTGACTTTC. This codes for CASSAWPGANVLTF. Looking up the rest from reference TRBV25-1 and TRBJ2-6 gives the full variable domain: EADIYQTPRYLVIGTGKKITLECSQTMGHDKMYWYQQDPGMELHLIHYSYGVNSTEKGDLSSESTVSRIRTEHFPLTLESARPSHTSQYLCASSAWPGANVLTFGAGSRLTVL.

J is TRBJ2-7 and V is TRBV6-6; weak D call: TRBD1 (5 bases). The CDR3 runs to 13 residues. V was pared by 6 bases and J by 6 bases, with 15 bases between. Germline values: CDR1 MNHNY, CDR2 SVGAGI (reference sequence). CDR3 sequence (DNA): TGTGCCAGCAGGGAGACAAGCACAGGCGAGCAGTACTTC. Protein sequence: CASRETSTGEQYF.

This rearrangement joins TRBV4-3 to TRBJ2-3, with D perhaps TRBD2 (6 bases). The CDR3 sequence is 17 residues long. CDR1 is LGHNA and CDR2 is YSLEER in the germline V gene. V dropped 4 bases and J dropped 3 bases, with 20 bases sitting between them. This CDR3 is CASSLRRRRAATDTQYF. CDR3 nucleotides: TGCGCCAGCAGCCTACGTAGGAGGAGGGCGGCAACAGATACGCAGTATTTT.

J is TRBJ2-1 and V is TRBV5-1; 8 positions match TRBD2. CDR1 is SGHRS, CDR2 YFSETQ, per germline. This CDR3 comprises 17 residues. V trimming: 1 base; J trimming: 8 bases; junction bases outside the gene matches: 14. The CDR3 region is CASSLYEKREIVDEQFF. The CDR3 nucleotides read TGCGCCAGCAGCTTGTACGAAAAGCGGGAGATTGTTGATGAGCAGTTCTTC.

The chain carries TRBV6-6 and TRBJ1-5, with 8 bases identical to TRBD1. V shed 7 bases and J 2 bases; nucleotides not matched to a gene: 10. CDR3 length equals 16 residues. Germline V gives CDR1 MNHNY, CDR2 SVGAGI (reference sequence). CDR3 nucleotide sequence: TGTGCCAGCACTACTGCAGGGGGCGGGGGCAATCAGCCCCAGCATTTT. This gives the protein CASTTAGGGGNQPQHF.

V is TRBV7-2 and J is TRBJ2-3, with a weak D call TRBD2 (6 bases). The CDR3 is made up of 17 amino acids. V gave up 5 bases and J gave up 4 bases, with 22 bases separating them. Germline values: CDR1 SGHTA, CDR2 FQGNSA. The CDR3 DNA follows: TGTGCCAGCAGCCTAGTACCGGGACTTAGGGCTGCAGATACGCAGTATTTT. This sequence encodes CASSLVPGLRAADTQYF.

The sample holds a few counts of this clone. The rearrangement uses TRBV2 and TRBJ1-5; D unresolved. The CDR3 sequence is 15 residues long. Germline lookup yields CDR1 SNHLY and CDR2 FYNNEI. The ends were cut back, 5 bases at V and 0 bases at J, with 11 bases in the middle. The CDR3 here is CASSMQDNSNQPQHF. The CDR3 bases are TGTGCCAGCAGTATGCAGGATAATAGCAATCAGCCCCAGCATTTT.

The CDR3 loop is CASNLGGGNTDTQYF. The CDR3 DNA reads TGTGCCAGCAACCTCGGGGGGGGGAATACAGATACGCAGTATTTT. The chain uses TRBV6-1 and TRBJ2-3, with 8 bases identical to TRBD2. The V gene end was trimmed by 7 bases and the J gene end by 3 bases; junction bases not matched to a gene: 9. The length of the CDR3 is 15 residues. Germline V gene lookup returns CDR1 MNHNS and CDR2 SASEGT.

V is TRBV18 and J is TRBJ2-5, with 8 bases lining up with TRBD2. After removal of 4 bases from V and 5 bases from J, the junction contained 3 bases not matched to a gene. Germline CDR1 and CDR2: KGHSH and LQKENI. This CDR3 is 13 amino acids long. CDR3 protein: CASSLSGGETQYF. The CDR3 region has the DNA TGTGCCAGCTCACTTTCGGGAGGGGAGACCCAGTACTTC.

V and J are TRBV5-1 and TRBJ2-7; D might be TRBD2 (6 bases). CDR3 size: 14 residues. CDR1 is SGHRS, CDR2 YFSETQ, per germline. The V end lost 4 bases, the J end lost 4 bases, and 15 bases lay between the germline ends. CDR3 loop: CASSLEGGRYEQYF. As DNA, the CDR3 is TGCGCCAGCAGCCTCGAGGGAGGCCGGTACGAGCAGTACTTC.

The V call is TRBV28, the J call TRBJ1-6; possible D gene TRBD1, 6 bases. The germline V and J ends were trimmed by 7 bases and 7 bases, with 14 bases remaining between them. Germline V gene sequence: CDR1 MDHEN, CDR2 SYDVKM. The CDR3 spans 14 residues. The CDR3, as DNA: TGTGCCAGCACCTCAGGGGCCGGGAATTCACCCCTCCACTTT. Translation gives CASTSGAGNSPLHF.